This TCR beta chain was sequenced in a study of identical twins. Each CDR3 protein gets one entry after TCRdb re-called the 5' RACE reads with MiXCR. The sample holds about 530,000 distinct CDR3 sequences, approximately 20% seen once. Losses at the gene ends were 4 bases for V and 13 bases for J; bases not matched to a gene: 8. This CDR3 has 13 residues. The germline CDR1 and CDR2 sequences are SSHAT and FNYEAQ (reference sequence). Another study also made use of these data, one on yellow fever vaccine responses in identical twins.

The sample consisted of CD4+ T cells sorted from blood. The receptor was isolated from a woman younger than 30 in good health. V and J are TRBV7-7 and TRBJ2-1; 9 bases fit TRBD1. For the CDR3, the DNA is TGTGCCAGCAGCTCCCGGCTGGGACAGGGCCAGTTCTTC. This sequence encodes CASSSRLGQGQFF. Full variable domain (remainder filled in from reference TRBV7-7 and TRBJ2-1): GAGVSQSPRYKVTKRGQDVTLRCDPISSHATLYWYQQALGQGPEFLTYFNYEAQPDKSGLPSDRFSAERPEGSISTLTIQRTEQRDSAMYRCASSSRLGQGQFFGPGTRLTVL.